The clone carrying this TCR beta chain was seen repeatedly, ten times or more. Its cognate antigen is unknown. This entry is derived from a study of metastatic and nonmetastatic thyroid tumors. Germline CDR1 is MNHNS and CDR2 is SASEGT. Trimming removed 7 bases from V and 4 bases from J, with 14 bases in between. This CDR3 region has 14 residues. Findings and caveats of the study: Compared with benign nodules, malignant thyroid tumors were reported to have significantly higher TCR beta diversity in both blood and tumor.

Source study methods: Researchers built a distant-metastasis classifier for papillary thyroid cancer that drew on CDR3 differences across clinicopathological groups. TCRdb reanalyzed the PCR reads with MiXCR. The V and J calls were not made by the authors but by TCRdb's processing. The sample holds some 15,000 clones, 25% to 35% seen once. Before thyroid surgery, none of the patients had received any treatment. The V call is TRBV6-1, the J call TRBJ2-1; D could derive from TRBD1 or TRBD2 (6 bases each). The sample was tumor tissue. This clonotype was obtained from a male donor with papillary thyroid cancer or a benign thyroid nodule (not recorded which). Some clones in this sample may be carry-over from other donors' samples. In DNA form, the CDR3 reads TGTGCCAGCAACGAGGGGGGACTTTACAATGAGCAGTTCTTC. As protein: CASNEGGLYNEQFF.